Listed here are 27 T cell receptor beta chains from one sample, sequenced in a study of blood T cell repertoires in COVID-19. Repertoires were generated with immunoSEQ multiplex PCR, while TCRdb's copy carries only in-frame clones and drops some. Of some 530,000 clones in the sample, approximately 85% were seen once. Sequenced material: peripheral blood. Receptors originate from a human donor in a cohort sampled during active COVID-19.

This sequence joins TRBV12-3 or TRBV12-4 and TRBJ2-3, with 7 bases that match TRBD2. V lost 5 bases, J lost 4 bases, and 3 bases stayed unmatched. The CDR3 has 13 amino acids. This chain's CDR3 is CASSLGLADTQYF. CDR3 nucleotide sequence: TGTGCCAGCAGTCTTGGACTAGCAGATACGCAGTATTTT.

This chain joins TRBV13 and TRBJ1-2, with 11 bases matching TRBD1. CDR3 length equals 14 residues. Losses at the gene ends were 2 bases for V and 6 bases for J; bases not matched to a gene: 2. Germline V gene data show CDR1 as PRHDT and CDR2 as FYEKMQ (reference sequence). The CDR3 DNA is TGTGCCAGCAGCTTATGGGGACAGGGGGATGGCTACACCTTC. Its translation: CASSLWGQGDGYTF.

This chain's CDR3 is CASSEPGQGTTEAFF. CDR3 sequence (DNA): TGTGCCAGCAGCGAACCGGGACAGGGCACCACTGAAGCTTTCTTT. The V call is TRBV7-2, the J call TRBJ1-1, with 9 nucleotides matching TRBD1. The CDR3 covers 15 residues. The V gene end was trimmed by 5 bases and the J gene end by 4 bases; junction bases not matched to a gene: 8. CDR1 is SGHTA and CDR2 is FQGNSA in the germline V gene.

The CDR3 coding sequence is TGCGCCAGCGCCCCCGGCGGGAGCGGGAACACCATATATTTT. Translating gives CASAPGGSGNTIYF. The chain carries TRBV5-1 and TRBJ1-3; no clear D. CDR1 is SGHRS and CDR2 is YFSETQ in the germline V gene. With 7 bases removed from V and 7 bases from J, the gap between germline ends came to 18 bases. The CDR3 is made up of 14 amino acids.

V is TRBV9 and J is TRBJ2-7; tentatively, D is TRBD1 (6 bases). The length of the CDR3 is 14 residues. Germline CDR1 and CDR2: SGDLS and YYNGEE. V lost 3 bases to trimming and J lost 3 bases, with 13 bases between them. CDR3 residues: CASSADSWGYEQYF. In nucleotides, the CDR3 is TGTGCCAGCAGCGCGGACAGTTGGGGCTACGAGCAGTACTTC.

The chain has TRBV28 and TRBJ1-6, with TRBD1 matching 9 bases. V dropped 4 bases and J dropped 5; count of bases not matched to a gene: 6. The CDR3 loop spans 16 amino acids. Germline values: CDR1 MDHEN, CDR2 SYDVKM. This CDR3 is CASSSGQGTDNSPLHF. The CDR3 nucleotides read TGTGCCAGCAGTTCCGGACAGGGGACAGATAATTCACCCCTCCACTTT.

V is TRBV3-1 (or the pseudogene TRBV3-2) and J is TRBJ2-1, with D maybe TRBD2 (5 bases). V gave up 0 bases and J gave up 0 bases, with 9 bases separating them. The germline gives CDR1 LGHDT, CDR2 YNNKEL (reference sequence). The length of the CDR3 is 16 residues. The CDR3 DNA follows: TGTGCCAGCAGCCAAGATTTCCTAGCCTCCTACAATGAGCAGTTCTTC. This sequence encodes CASSQDFLASYNEQFF.

This clone turned up a few times. Other DNA sequences in this specimen translate into the identical CDR3. CDR3 sequence: CASSEGQGANTEAFF. CDR3 coding DNA: TGTGCCAGCAGCGAGGGACAGGGGGCGAACACTGAAGCTTTCTTT. V is TRBV9 and J is TRBJ1-1, with TRBD1 identical over 12 bases. The germline V gene encodes CDR1 SGDLS and CDR2 YYNGEE. Trimming took 3 bases from V and 1 from J; bases not matched to a gene: 1. CDR3 length equals 15 residues.

The chain couples TRBV30 to TRBJ2-7; a weak D match, TRBD2 (5 bases). The CDR3 has 13 amino acids. Germline V gene data show CDR1 as GTSNPN and CDR2 as SVGIG (reference sequence). V lost 5 bases and J 0 bases, leaving 11 bases between the germline ends. CDR3 DNA: TGTGCCTGGGCAGCGGAAAACTCCTACGAGCAGTACTTC. Its protein is CAWAAENSYEQYF.

The rearrangement joins TRBV18 to TRBJ1-3; TRBD1 agrees at 9 bases. Germline loops: CDR1 KGHSH, CDR2 LQKENI. This CDR3 has 16 residues. J was trimmed by 2 bases and V by 6 bases; bases with no gene match: 8. Here the CDR3 reads CASSLGTGSAGNTIYF. CDR3 bases: TGTGCCAGCTCGTTAGGGACAGGGTCCGCTGGAAACACCATATATTTT.

The chain recombines TRBV5-1 with TRBJ2-2; TRBD1 is a possible D gene (5 bases). Per the germline V gene, CDR1 is SGHRS and CDR2 is YFSETQ. V was shortened by 3 bases and J by 3 bases, with 9 bases between the two germline ends. This CDR3 is 14 amino acids long. The DNA for the CDR3 is TGCGCCAGCAGCTCGCAGGGTTACACCGGGGAGCTGTTTTTT. Its protein product is CASSSQGYTGELFF.

The CDR3 nucleotides read TGTGCCTGGAGTGGGACAGAAGCCCAGCCCCAGCATTTT. This codes for CAWSGTEAQPQHF. The chain recombines TRBV30 with TRBJ1-5, with TRBD1 as a possible D gene (6 bases). Deletions cut 1 base from V and 7 bases from J, with 11 bases between. This CDR3 spans 13 amino acids. The V gene's germline CDR1 is GTSNPN and CDR2 SVGIG (reference sequence).

The chain couples TRBV3-1 (or the pseudogene TRBV3-2) to TRBJ2-7; D is ambiguous. The CDR3 is 14 residues long. V was trimmed by 1 base and J by 0 bases, leaving 7 bases between them. CDR1 is LGHDT and CDR2 is YNNKEL in the germline V gene (reference sequence). Here the CDR3 DNA reads TGTGCCAGCAGCCAAGGCGGATACTCCTACGAGCAGTACTTC. It codes for CASSQGGYSYEQYF.

The J gene is TRBJ1-2, the V gene TRBV5-1, with D perhaps TRBD1 (5 bases). The CDR3 is 15 amino acids. Germline CDR1 reads SGHRS; CDR2 reads YFSETQ. V lost 0 bases and J 3 bases, leaving 12 bases between the germline ends. CDR3: CASSLVSGQDYGYTF. The CDR3 DNA reads TGCGCCAGCAGCTTGGTATCAGGGCAGGACTATGGCTACACCTTC.

For the CDR3, the DNA is TGTGCCAGTCAAATTGGACACGACTATGGCTACACCTTC. This sequence encodes CASQIGHDYGYTF. The chain combines TRBV19 with TRBJ1-2; tentatively, D is TRBD1 (5 bases). The CDR3 extends over 13 amino acids. V dropped 8 bases and J dropped 3 bases, with 13 bases sitting between them. Germline V gene sequence: CDR1 LNHDA, CDR2 SQIVND (reference sequence).

The rearrangement uses TRBV5-1 and TRBJ1-1; D is undetermined. V lost 3 bases to trimming and J lost 7 bases, with 16 bases between them. The CDR3 is 14 amino acids. Germline values: CDR1 SGHRS, CDR2 YFSETQ. CDR3 sequence: CASSSSTVGSEAFF. The DNA for the CDR3 is TGCGCCAGCAGCTCCTCTACAGTGGGGAGTGAAGCTTTCTTT.

V is TRBV7-2 and J is TRBJ1-2; D perhaps matches TRBD1 (5 bases). Germline CDR1 reads SGHTA; CDR2 reads FQGNSA. The CDR3 extends over 13 amino acids. V was trimmed by 0 bases and J by 9 bases, leaving 11 bases between them. The chain's CDR3 is CASSLAGAESYTF. CDR3 coding DNA: TGTGCCAGCAGCTTAGCAGGGGCCGAAAGCTACACCTTC.

The chain couples TRBV30 to TRBJ1-2, with a weak D call TRBD1 (6 bases). The germline V gene has CDR1 GTSNPN and CDR2 SVGIG (reference sequence). V lost 2 bases and J 6 bases, leaving 16 bases between the germline ends. The CDR3 spans 14 residues. The CDR3 protein is CAWSSFRGAHGYTF. The CDR3 DNA follows: TGTGCCTGGAGTAGTTTTCGGGGGGCGCATGGCTACACCTTC.

In DNA, the CDR3 is TGTGCCAGCAGCTTTGAGGGTGGTGGTTCACCCCTCCACTTT. Amino acids: CASSFEGGGSPLHF. J is TRBJ1-6 and V is TRBV5-5; D unresolved. The length of the CDR3 is 14 residues. V lost 2 bases and J 9 bases, leaving 12 bases between the germline ends. Germline lookup yields CDR1 SGHKS and CDR2 YYEKEE (reference sequence).

The chain has TRBV6-5 and TRBJ2-5, with 12 positions matching TRBD2. CDR3 length equals 15 residues. V lost 5 bases to trimming and J lost 6 bases; unmatched junction nucleotides: 7. Looked up from germline, CDR1 is MNHEY and CDR2 is SVGAGI. DNA for the CDR3: TGTGCCAGCAGTCCTCTAGCGGGAGGGCGTAAGACCCAGTACTTC. Translated: CASSPLAGGRKTQYF.

V is TRBV15 and J is TRBJ2-5; TRBD1 agrees at 8 bases. The CDR3 consists of 16 residues. Germline-derived CDR1 and CDR2 are LNHNV and YYDKDF (reference sequence). J lost 10 bases, V lost 0 bases, and 13 bases had no gene match. Written as DNA, the CDR3 is TGTGCCACCAGCAGAGATTTGTCGACAGGGGTCATAAGCCAGTACTTC. Translating gives CATSRDLSTGVISQYF. Together with reference TRBV15 and TRBJ2-5, the CDR3 gives the full variable domain: DAMVIQNPRYQVTQFGKPVTLSCSQTLNHNVMYWYQQKSSQAPKLLFHYYDKDFNNEADTPDNFQSRRPNTSFCFLDIRSPGLGDTAMYLCATSRDLSTGVISQYFGPGTRLLVL.

This rearrangement joins TRBV3-1 (or the pseudogene TRBV3-2) to TRBJ1-2; D may be TRBD1 (6 bases). The CDR3 has 13 amino acids. CDR1 and CDR2 (germline): LGHDT, YNNKEL (reference sequence). V lost 4 bases, J lost 4 bases, and 10 bases lay in between. The CDR3 DNA reads TGTGCCAGCAGCCTACAGGGTGGCTATGGCTACACCTTC. It yields the protein CASSLQGGYGYTF.

This chain connects TRBV21-1 to TRBJ2-6; the table's D call, TRBD1, has no DNA check behind it. TRBV21-1 is listed as a pseudogene. This CDR3 is 17 amino acids long. As DNA, the CDR3 is TGTGCCAGCGCTGAAGGGGTAGGGGAAACTGGGGCCAACGTCCTGACTTTC. Protein sequence: CASAEGVGETGANVLTF.

This clone appeared once. CDR3 protein: CASLEGFQINSPLHF. CDR3 DNA sequence: TGTGCCAGCCTGGAGGGCTTCCAAATAAATTCACCCCTCCACTTT. The V call is TRBV28, the J call TRBJ1-6; D is ambiguous. The V gene lost 8 bases and the J gene lost 7 bases, with 18 bases spanning the gap. The germline gives CDR1 MDHEN, CDR2 SYDVKM. The length of the CDR3 is 15 residues.

The CDR3 region is CASNSFSRTGELFF. Written as DNA, the CDR3 is TGTGCCAGCAATAGTTTTTCTCGCACCGGGGAGCTGTTTTTT. The V call is TRBV6-5, the J call TRBJ2-2, with no clear D. The CDR3 contains 14 residues. The germline V gene encodes CDR1 MNHEY and CDR2 SVGAGI. V was shortened by 7 bases and J by 4 bases, with 13 bases between the two germline ends.

The V call is TRBV6-4, the J call TRBJ1-2; D is possibly TRBD1 (5 bases). This CDR3 has 14 amino acids. Trimming pared 5 bases from V and 7 bases from J, leaving 17 bases between. The germline V gene has CDR1 MRHNA and CDR2 SNTAGT. CDR3: CASSPGTGVRGYTF. Here the CDR3 DNA reads TGTGCCAGCAGTCCCGGGACGGGGGTACGTGGCTACACCTTC.

In this sample, this clone turned up a few times. J is TRBJ1-2 and V is TRBV28; TRBD1 agrees at 7 bases. The CDR3 spans 13 residues. V dropped 3 bases and J dropped 8; count of bases not matched to a gene: 6. Germline-derived CDR1 and CDR2 are MDHEN and SYDVKM. Written as DNA, the CDR3 is TGTGCCAGCAGTTTGCAACAGGGGAGAGGCTACACCTTC. Encoded protein: CASSLQQGRGYTF.